These T cell receptor beta chains were read from a single sample in a study of blood T cells in healthy people across ages. TCRdb reanalysed the 5' RACE reads using MiXCR and keeps one entry per CDR3 protein. The profile shows some 1,800,000 distinct CDR3 sequences, about two fifths of them singletons. The sequenced material came from blood. These receptor sequences come from a human donor in good health. Both conserved end residues are part of each CDR3. A D gene is named only where the DNA matches it firmly. A row's size may be missing; if present it is once, few, many or a size class.

j_gene	v_gene	d_gene	abundance	CDR3aa	CDR3nt
TRBJ2-7	TRBV29-1	NA	NA	CSVEDPGRTYEQYF	TGCAGCGTTGAAGATCCGGGACGGACGTACGAGCAGTACTTC
TRBJ1-2	TRBV9	NA	NA	CASSVDPDGYTF	TGTGCCAGCAGCGTAGACCCTGATGGCTACACCTTC
TRBJ1-1	TRBV7-9	NA	many	CASRSPLQGRDTEAFF	TGTGCCAGCAGGTCCCCGTTGCAGGGAAGGGACACTGAAGCTTTCTTT
TRBJ2-3	TRBV3-1	TRBD1	NA	CASSPIDRATDTQYF	TGTGCCAGCAGTCCCATCGACAGGGCCACAGATACGCAGTATTTT
TRBJ1-1	TRBV7-9	NA	NA	CASSPLIGGQTEAFF	TGTGCCAGCAGCCCGTTGATTGGGGGCCAGACTGAAGCTTTCTTT
TRBJ1-1	TRBV20-1	NA	NA	CSARQHLTTEAFF	TGCAGTGCTAGACAGCATCTTACCACTGAAGCTTTCTTT
TRBJ1-5	TRBV4-3	NA	NA	CASSQWPRGQPQHF	TGCGCCAGCAGCCAATGGCCCAGGGGTCAGCCCCAGCATTTT
TRBJ2-1	TRBV27	TRBD1	NA	CASSNTGGPYNEQFF	TGTGCCAGCTCTAACACAGGGGGCCCCTACAATGAGCAGTTCTTC
TRBJ2-7	TRBV15	NA	NA	CATSSGATYEQYF	TGTGCCACCAGCAGCGGAGCTACCTACGAGCAGTACTTC
TRBJ1-4	TRBV11-3	TRBD1	once	CASSPTRLEGASNEKLFF	TGTGCCAGCAGCCCAACCAGGTTGGAGGGGGCATCTAATGAAAAACTGTTTTTT
TRBJ1-5	TRBV20-1	TRBD1	NA	CSATTDRNQSQHF	TGCAGTGCTACCACGGACAGGAATCAGTCCCAGCATTTT